This T cell receptor (beta chain) was sequenced in a study of OX40 agonist ivuxolimab in advanced cancers. Overall study: Clinicians treated patients with ivuxolimab, an agonistic anti-OX40 (CD134) antibody. Whole-study results and caveats: Clonal expansion among partial responders at 0.1-3.0 mg/kg ranked near the lowest. In CD8+ T cells, expanded clones were on average more numerous than in CD4+.

The sampling schedule covered blood at baseline, cycle 4 day 1, and cycle 7 day 1. As concerns this clone: Its antigen is still unknown.

Sequenced by immunoSEQ multiplex PCR; TCRdb stores in-frame clones only, minus some. The top ten hold roughly 2.7% of the sample, which has about 50,000 clones, around 77% seen once. The TCR comes from an adult with an advanced solid tumor such as melanoma, head and neck, liver or kidney cancer. The sequenced sample was CD4+ or CD8+ T cells sorted from blood, obtained in a trial of the OX40 agonist ivuxolimab.

For the CDR3, the DNA is TGCGCCAGCAGCTTGGAGGGACAGGGGGTCGTTAATGAAAAACTGTTTTTT. Amino acid sequence: CASSLEGQGVVNEKLFF. The chain carries TRBV5-1 and TRBJ1-4, with TRBD1 matching over 11 bases. The V and J ends lost 0 bases and 4 bases, in that order; junction bases with no gene match: 5. Germline CDR1 and CDR2: SGHRS and YFSETQ. The CDR3 extends over 17 amino acids.